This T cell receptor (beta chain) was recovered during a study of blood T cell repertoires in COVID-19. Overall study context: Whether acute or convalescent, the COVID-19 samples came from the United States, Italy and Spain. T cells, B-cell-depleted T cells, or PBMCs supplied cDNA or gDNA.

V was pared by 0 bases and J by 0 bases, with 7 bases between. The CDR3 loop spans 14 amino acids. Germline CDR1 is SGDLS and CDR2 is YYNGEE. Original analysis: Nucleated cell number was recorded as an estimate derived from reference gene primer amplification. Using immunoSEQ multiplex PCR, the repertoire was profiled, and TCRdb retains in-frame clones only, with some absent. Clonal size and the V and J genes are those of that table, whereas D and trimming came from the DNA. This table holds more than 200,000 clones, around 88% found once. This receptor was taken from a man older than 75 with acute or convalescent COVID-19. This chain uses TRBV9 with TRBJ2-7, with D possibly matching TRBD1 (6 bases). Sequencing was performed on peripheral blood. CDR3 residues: CASSVGDNSYEQYF. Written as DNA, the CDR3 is TGTGCCAGCAGCGTAGGGGACAACTCCTACGAGCAGTACTTC.